The 9 T cell receptor beta chains in this list originate from one sample, sequenced in a study of T-cell memory formation after mild COVID-19. TCRdb passed the 5' RACE reads through MiXCR, listing each CDR3 protein once. Among about 350,000 distinct CDR3 sequences, around 13% were seen once, and the ten largest hold about a fifth. Sequenced sample: PBMCs or a T cell subset sorted from them (not recorded which). These receptor sequences come from a man between 18 and 29 years old who had mild COVID-19 (a few samples of this study predate the infection). Cell type and time point are not known.

The rearrangement uses TRBV30 and TRBJ2-6; D ambiguous. The CDR3 consists of 15 residues. Germline V gene lookup returns CDR1 GTSNPN and CDR2 SVGIG (reference sequence). Trimming removed 1 base from V and 0 bases from J, with 7 bases in between. DNA for the CDR3: TGTGCCTGGAGTGGACCGAGCTCTGGGGCCAACGTCCTGACTTTC. This sequence encodes CAWSGPSSGANVLTF.

This clonotype was seen a handful of times. This chain joins TRBV20-1 and TRBJ2-5; 9 nucleotides align to TRBD2. The CDR3 length is 16 residues. Germline loops: CDR1 DFQATT, CDR2 SNEGSKA (reference sequence). Trimming cost V 3 bases and J 2 bases; bases outside gene matches: 10. Here the CDR3 reads CSARIRRGGSQETQYF. In DNA form, the CDR3 reads TGCAGTGCTAGGATACGGCGGGGGGGGTCGCAAGAGACCCAGTACTTC.

This chain links TRBV6-6 with TRBJ1-5; D unresolved. CDR1 and CDR2 (germline): MNHNY, SVGAGI (reference sequence). This CDR3 contains 12 residues. With 2 bases removed from V and 8 bases from J, the gap between germline ends came to 7 bases. This CDR3 is CASSYPGEPQHF. DNA of the CDR3: TGTGCCAGCAGTTACCCGGGTGAGCCCCAGCATTTT.

This clonotype came up a few times. An end of the junction does not agree with germline; a read error may underlie this. The chain combines TRBV28 with TRBJ1-2, with D maybe TRBD1 (5 bases). The CDR3 runs to 13 residues. Germline CDR1 is MDHEN and CDR2 is SYDVKM. The CDR3 DNA sequence: TGTGACAGCAGTCCCGGGACGACTTATGGCTACACCTTC. This codes for CDSSPGTTYGYTF.

The chain is built from TRBV19 and TRBJ1-6; D might be TRBD1 (6 bases). V was clipped by 11 bases and J by 9 bases, with 8 bases between them. The CDR3 is 10 amino acids. CDR1 and CDR2 (germline): LNHDA, SQIVND (reference sequence). The CDR3 loop reads CAEGGSPLHF. CDR3 nucleotide sequence: TGTGCCGAGGGGGGTTCACCCCTCCACTTT.

This clonotype was detected only a few times. The chain carries TRBV6-1 and TRBJ2-3; D is unclear. V shed 3 bases and J shed 0 bases, with 19 bases lying between them. This CDR3 is 18 amino acids long. The germline V gene has CDR1 MNHNS and CDR2 SASEGT. The chain's CDR3 is CASSDGGWVADSTDTQYF. In nucleotides, the CDR3 is TGTGCCAGCAGTGACGGTGGGTGGGTAGCTGATAGCACAGATACGCAGTATTTT.

This sequence joins TRBV7-9 and TRBJ2-3, with a tentative D call TRBD2 (6 bases). The CDR3 has 14 amino acids. V lost 5 bases to trimming and J lost 2 bases, with 11 bases between them. In germline, CDR1 is SEHNR, CDR2 FQNEAQ (reference sequence). This CDR3 reads CASSPRDFTDTQYF. As DNA, the CDR3 is TGTGCCAGCAGCCCGAGGGACTTCACAGATACGCAGTATTTT.

This clonotype was counted ten times or more. The CDR3 region is CASRTGGSYNEQFF. For the CDR3, the DNA is TGCGCCAGCAGGACGGGGGGTTCCTACAATGAGCAGTTCTTC. This sequence joins TRBV4-1 and TRBJ2-1; 7 nucleotides align to TRBD2. V lost 6 bases to trimming and J lost 1 base; unmatched junction nucleotides: 3. CDR1 MGHRA and CDR2 YSYEKL come from the germline V gene. The CDR3 has 14 residues.

In its sample, this clonotype was seen many times. V usage is TRBV29-1 and J usage is TRBJ1-1, with D perhaps TRBD1 (6 bases). V dropped 7 bases and J dropped 1 base, with 13 bases sitting between them. The length of the CDR3 is 13 residues. Germline CDR1 reads SQVTM; CDR2 reads ANQGSEA. The DNA of the CDR3 is TGCAGCGCTGCGCAGGGGACGAACACTGAAGCTTTCTTT. This sequence encodes CSAAQGTNTEAFF. The variable domain in full, completed from reference TRBV29-1 and TRBJ1-1, reads SAVISQKPSRDICQRGTSLTIQCQVDSQVTMMFWYRQQPGQSLTLIATANQGSEATYESGFVIDKFPISRPNLTFSTLTVSNMSPEDSSIYLCSAAQGTNTEAFFGQGTRLTVV.